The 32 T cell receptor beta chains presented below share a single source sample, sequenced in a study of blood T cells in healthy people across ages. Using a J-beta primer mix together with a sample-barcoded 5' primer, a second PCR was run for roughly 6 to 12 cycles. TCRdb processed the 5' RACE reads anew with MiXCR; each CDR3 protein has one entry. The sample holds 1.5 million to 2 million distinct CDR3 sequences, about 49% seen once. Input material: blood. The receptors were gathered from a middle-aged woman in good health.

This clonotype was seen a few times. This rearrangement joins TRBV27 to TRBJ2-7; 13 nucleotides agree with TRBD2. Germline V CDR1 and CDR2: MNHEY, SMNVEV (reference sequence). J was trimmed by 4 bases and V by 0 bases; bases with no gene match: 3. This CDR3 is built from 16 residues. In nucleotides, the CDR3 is TGTGCCAGCAGTTTATCGGGGACTAGCGGGGTATACGAGCAGTACTTC. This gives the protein CASSLSGTSGVYEQYF.

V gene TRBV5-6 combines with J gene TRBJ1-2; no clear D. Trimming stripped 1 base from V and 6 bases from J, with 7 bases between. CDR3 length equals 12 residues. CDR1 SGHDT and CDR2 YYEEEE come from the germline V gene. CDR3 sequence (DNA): TGTGCCAGCAGCTTGTTCGAGGATGGCTACACCTTC. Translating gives CASSLFEDGYTF.

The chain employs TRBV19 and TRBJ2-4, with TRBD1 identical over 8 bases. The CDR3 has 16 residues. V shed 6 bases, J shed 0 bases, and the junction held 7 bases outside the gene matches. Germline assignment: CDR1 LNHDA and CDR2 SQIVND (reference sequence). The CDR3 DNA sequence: TGTGCCAGTAGGCAACTAGACAGGGGAGCCAAAAACATTCAGTACTTC. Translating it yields CASRQLDRGAKNIQYF.

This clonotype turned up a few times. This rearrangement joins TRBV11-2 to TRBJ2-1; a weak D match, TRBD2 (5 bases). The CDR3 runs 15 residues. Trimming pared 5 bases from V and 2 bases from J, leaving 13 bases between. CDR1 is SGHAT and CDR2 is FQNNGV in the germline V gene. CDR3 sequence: CASSPGMRPYNEQFF. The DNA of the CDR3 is TGTGCCAGCAGCCCGGGGATGCGTCCCTACAATGAGCAGTTCTTC.

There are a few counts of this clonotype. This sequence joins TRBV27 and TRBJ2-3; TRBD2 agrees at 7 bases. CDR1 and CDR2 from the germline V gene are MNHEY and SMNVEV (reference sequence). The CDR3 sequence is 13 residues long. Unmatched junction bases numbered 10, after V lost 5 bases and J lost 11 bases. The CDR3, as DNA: TGTGCCAGCAGTCCGCTCCCCGGGACTAAGCAGTATTTT. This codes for CASSPLPGTKQYF.

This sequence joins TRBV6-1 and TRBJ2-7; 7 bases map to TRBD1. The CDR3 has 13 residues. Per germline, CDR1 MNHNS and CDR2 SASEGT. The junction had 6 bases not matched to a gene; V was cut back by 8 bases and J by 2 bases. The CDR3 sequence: CASDRTGTYEQYF. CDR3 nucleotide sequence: TGTGCCAGCGATCGGACAGGTACCTACGAGCAGTACTTC.

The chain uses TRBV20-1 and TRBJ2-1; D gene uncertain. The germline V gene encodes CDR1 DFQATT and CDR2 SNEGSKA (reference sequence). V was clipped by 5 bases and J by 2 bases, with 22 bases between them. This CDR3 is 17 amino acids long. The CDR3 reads CSASGSAPALTYNEQFF. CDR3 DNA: TGCAGTGCTTCCGGGTCGGCTCCGGCTTTGACCTACAATGAGCAGTTCTTC.

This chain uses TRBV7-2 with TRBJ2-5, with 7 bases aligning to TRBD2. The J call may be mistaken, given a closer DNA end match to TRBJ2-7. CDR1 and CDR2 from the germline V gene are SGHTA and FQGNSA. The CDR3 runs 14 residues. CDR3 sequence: CASSLGGAPGEQYF. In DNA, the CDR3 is TGTGCCAGCTCCCTGGGAGGGGCACCTGGCGAGCAGTACTTC.

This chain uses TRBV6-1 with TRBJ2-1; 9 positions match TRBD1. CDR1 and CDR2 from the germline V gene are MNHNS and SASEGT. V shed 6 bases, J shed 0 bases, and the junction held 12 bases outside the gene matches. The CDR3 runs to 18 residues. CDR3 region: CASRKTGGVPSSYNEQFF. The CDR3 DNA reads TGTGCCAGCAGAAAGACAGGGGGAGTCCCAAGCTCCTACAATGAGCAGTTCTTC.

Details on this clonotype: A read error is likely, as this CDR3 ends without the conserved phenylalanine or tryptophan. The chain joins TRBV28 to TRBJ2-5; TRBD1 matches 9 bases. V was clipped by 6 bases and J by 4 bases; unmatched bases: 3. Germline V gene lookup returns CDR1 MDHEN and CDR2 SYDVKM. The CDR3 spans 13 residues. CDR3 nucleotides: TGTGCCAGCAGAGGGACAGGGAGAGAGACCCAGTACTCC. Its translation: CASRGTGRETQYS.

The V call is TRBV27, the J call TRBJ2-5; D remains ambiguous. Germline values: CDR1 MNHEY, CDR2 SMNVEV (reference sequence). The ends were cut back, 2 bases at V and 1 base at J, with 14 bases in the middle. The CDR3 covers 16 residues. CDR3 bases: TGTGCCAGCAGTTTACTTGAAGCAGGCCTCCAAGAGACCCAGTACTTC. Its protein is CASSLLEAGLQETQYF.

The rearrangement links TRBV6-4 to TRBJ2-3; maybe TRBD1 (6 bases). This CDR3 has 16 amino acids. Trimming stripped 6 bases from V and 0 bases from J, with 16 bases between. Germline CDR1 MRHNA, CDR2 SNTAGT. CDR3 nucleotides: TGTGCCAGCAGCGTAACAGGGACACAGAGCACAGATACGCAGTATTTT. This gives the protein CASSVTGTQSTDTQYF.

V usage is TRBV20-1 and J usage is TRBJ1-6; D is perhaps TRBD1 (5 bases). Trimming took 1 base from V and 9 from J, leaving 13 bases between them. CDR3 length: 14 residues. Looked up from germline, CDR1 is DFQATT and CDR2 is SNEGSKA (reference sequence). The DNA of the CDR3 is TGCAGTGCTAGAGGGGGACGGGGGAGTTCACCCCTCCACTTT. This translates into CSARGGRGSSPLHF.

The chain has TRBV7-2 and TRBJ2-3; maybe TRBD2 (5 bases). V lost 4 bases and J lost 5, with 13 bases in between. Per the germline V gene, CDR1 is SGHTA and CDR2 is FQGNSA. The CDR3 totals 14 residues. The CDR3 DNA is TGTGCCAGCAGCTCCCGAGAGGGAGTAGATACGCAGTATTTT. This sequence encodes CASSSREGVDTQYF.

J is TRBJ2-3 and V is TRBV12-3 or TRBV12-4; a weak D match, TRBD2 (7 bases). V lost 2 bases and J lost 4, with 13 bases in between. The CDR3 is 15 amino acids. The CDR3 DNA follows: TGTGCCAGCAGTTTATTCGCGGGGGCTTCAGATACGCAGTATTTT. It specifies CASSLFAGASDTQYF.

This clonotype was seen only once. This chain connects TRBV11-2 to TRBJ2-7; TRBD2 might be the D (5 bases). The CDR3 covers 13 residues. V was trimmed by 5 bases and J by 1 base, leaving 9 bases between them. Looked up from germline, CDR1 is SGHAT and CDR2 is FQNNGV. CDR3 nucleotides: TGTGCCAGCAGCATAACTAGTTCCTACGAGCAGTACTTC. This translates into CASSITSSYEQYF.

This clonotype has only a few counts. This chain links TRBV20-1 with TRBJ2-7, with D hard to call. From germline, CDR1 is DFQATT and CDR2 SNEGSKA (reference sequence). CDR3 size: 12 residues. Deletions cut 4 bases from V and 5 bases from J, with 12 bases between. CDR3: CSAKGYGHEQYF. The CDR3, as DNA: TGCAGTGCTAAGGGATATGGCCACGAGCAGTACTTC.

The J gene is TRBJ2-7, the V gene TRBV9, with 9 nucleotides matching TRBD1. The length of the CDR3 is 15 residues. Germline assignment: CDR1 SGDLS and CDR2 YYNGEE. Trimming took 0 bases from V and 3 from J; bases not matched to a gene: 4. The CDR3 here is CASSVAPGQGYEQYF. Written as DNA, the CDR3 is TGTGCCAGCAGCGTAGCTCCGGGACAGGGCTACGAGCAGTACTTC.

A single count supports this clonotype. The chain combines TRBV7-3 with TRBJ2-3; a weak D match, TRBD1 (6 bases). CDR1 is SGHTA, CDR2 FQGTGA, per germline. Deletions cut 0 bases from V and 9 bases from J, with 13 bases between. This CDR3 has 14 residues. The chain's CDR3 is CASSLTGTTGTQYF. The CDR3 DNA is TGTGCCAGCAGCTTAACTGGGACAACGGGCACGCAGTATTTT.

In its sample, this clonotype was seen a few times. The CDR3: CASSYRFSETQYF. CDR3 nucleotide sequence: TGTGCCAGCAGTTACCGCTTTTCGGAGACCCAGTACTTC. The chain carries TRBV6-5 and TRBJ2-7, with D hard to call. The last part of the DNA fits TRBJ2-5 better; the J call may be wrong. The CDR3 extends over 13 amino acids. CDR1 and CDR2 from the germline V gene are MNHEY and SVGAGI.

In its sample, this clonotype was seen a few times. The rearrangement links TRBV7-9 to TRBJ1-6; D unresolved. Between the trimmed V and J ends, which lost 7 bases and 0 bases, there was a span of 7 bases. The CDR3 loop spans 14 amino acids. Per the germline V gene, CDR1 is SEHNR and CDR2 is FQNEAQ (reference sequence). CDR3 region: CASTAYSYNSPLHF. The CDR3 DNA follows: TGTGCCAGCACGGCATACTCCTATAATTCACCCCTCCACTTT.

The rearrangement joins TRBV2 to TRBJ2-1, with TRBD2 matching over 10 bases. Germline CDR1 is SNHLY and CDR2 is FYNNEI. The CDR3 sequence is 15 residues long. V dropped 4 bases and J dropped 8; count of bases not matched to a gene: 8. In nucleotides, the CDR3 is TGTGCCAGCAGTGTCAGCGGGGGGGCCGTCTATGAGCAGTTCTTC. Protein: CASSVSGGAVYEQFF.

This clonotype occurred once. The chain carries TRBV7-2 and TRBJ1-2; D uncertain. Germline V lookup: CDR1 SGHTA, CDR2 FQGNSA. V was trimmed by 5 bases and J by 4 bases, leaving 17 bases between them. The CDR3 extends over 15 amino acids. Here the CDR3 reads CASSPAIRGSYGYTF. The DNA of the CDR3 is TGTGCCAGCAGCCCCGCAATAAGAGGCAGCTATGGCTACACCTTC.

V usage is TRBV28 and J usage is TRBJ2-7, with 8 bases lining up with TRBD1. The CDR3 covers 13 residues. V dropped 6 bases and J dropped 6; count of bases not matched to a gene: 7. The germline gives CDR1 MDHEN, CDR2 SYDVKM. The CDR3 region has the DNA TGTGCCAGCAGGTCTGGACAGGGTTCCGAGCAGTACTTC. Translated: CASRSGQGSEQYF. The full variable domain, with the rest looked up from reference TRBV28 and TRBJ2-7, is DVKVTQSSRYLVKRTGEKVFLECVQDMDHENMFWYRQDPGLGLRLIYFSYDVKMKEKGDIPEGYSVSREKKERFSLILESASTNQTSMYLCASRSGQGSEQYFGPGTRLTVT.

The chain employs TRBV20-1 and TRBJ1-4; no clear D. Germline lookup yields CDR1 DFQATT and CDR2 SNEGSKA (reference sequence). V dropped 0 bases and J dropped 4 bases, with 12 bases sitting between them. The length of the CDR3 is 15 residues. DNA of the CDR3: TGCAGTGCTAGAGATGACCCCGATTATAATGAAAAACTGTTTTTT. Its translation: CSARDDPDYNEKLFF.

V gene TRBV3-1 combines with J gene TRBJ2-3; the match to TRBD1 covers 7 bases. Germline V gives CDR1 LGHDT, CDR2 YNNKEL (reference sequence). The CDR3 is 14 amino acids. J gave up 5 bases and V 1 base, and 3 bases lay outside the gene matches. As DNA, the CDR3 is TGTGCCAGCAGCCAAGGCAGGGGGAGAGATACGCAGTATTTT. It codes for CASSQGRGRDTQYF.

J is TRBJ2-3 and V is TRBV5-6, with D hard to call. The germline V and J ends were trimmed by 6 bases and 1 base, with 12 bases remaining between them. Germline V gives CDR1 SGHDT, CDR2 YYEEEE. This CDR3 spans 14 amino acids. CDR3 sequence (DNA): TGTGCCAGCACCGTCACCGGCGGCACAGATACGCAGTATTTT. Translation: CASTVTGGTDTQYF. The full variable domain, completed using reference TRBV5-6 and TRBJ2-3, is DAGVTQSPTHLIKTRGQQVTLRCSPKSGHDTVSWYQQALGQGPQFIFQYYEEEERQRGNFPDRFSGHQFPNYSSELNVNALLLGDSALYLCASTVTGGTDTQYFGPGTRLTVL.

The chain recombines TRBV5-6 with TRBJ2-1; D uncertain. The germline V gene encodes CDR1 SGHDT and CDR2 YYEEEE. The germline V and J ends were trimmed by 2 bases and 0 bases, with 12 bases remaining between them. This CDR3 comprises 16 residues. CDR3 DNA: TGTGCCAGCAGCTTAGAGGTTTATAGCTCCTACAATGAGCAGTTCTTC. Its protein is CASSLEVYSSYNEQFF.

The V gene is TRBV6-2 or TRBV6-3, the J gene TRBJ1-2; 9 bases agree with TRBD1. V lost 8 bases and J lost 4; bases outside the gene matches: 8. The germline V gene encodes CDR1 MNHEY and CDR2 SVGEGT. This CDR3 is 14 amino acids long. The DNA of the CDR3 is TGTGCCAGCGCCCTCACGGGACAGGGCTATGGCTACACCTTC. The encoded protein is CASALTGQGYGYTF.

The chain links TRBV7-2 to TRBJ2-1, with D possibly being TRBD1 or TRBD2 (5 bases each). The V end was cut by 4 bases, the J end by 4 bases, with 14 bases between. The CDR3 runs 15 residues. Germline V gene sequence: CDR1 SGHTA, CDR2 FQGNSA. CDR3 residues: CASSSGHERYNEQFF. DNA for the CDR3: TGTGCCAGCAGCTCAGGACACGAGCGGTACAATGAGCAGTTCTTC.

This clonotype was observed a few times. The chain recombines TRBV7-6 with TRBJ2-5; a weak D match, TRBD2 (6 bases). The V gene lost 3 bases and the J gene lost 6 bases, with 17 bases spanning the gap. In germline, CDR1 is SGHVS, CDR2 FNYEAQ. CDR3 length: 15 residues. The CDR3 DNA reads TGTGCCAGCAGCTTTTTGGGCGGGGACCTTCAGACCCAGTACTTC. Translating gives CASSFLGGDLQTQYF.

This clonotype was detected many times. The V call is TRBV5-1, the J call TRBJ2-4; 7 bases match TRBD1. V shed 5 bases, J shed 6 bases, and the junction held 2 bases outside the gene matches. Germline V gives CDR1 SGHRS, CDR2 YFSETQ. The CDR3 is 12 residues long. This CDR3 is CASSGDRNIQYF. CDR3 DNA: TGCGCCAGCAGTGGGGACAGAAACATTCAGTACTTC.